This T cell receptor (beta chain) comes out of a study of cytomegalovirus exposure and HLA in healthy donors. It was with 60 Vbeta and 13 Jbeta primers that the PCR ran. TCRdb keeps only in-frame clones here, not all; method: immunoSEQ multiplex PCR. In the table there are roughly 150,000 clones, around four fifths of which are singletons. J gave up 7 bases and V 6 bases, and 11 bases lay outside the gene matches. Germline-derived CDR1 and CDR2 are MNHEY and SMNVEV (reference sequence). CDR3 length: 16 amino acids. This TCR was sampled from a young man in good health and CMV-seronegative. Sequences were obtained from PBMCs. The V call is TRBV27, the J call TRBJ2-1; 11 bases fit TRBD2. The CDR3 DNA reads TGTGCCAGCAGATCCCATAGCGGGAGGGGTTTAAATGAGCAGTTCTTC. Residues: CASRSHSGRGLNEQFF.